The clone carrying this TCR beta chain was picked up a small number of times. Its target is not known. Primers used in a second PCR of roughly 7 to 12 cycles were a sample-barcoded 5' primer and a J-beta primer mix. TCRdb used MiXCR to reprocess the 5' RACE reads, holding one entry per CDR3 protein. The sample contains 630,000 or so distinct CDR3 sequences, approximately 29% of which appear only once. This sample is drawn from a study of blood T cells in healthy people across ages. Regarding the study as a whole: Roughly linear age-related decline in beta diversity appeared, significant by age roughly 40. Changes in expanded clonotypes were possibly confounded, as the CMV status of donors was unknown.

The source material was blood. The clonotype originates from an elderly woman in good health.

The CDR3 sequence is CASSRQAPNTGELFF. CDR3 nucleotide sequence: TGTGCCAGCAGCCGACAGGCGCCGAACACCGGGGAGCTGTTTTTT. V usage is TRBV6-6 and J usage is TRBJ2-2, with a weak D call TRBD1 (6 bases). Germline lookup yields CDR1 MNHNY and CDR2 SVGAGI (reference sequence). The V end was cut by 6 bases, the J end by 0 bases, with 11 bases between. The CDR3 runs to 15 residues.